This record concerns one TCR beta chain sequence. This sample stems from a study of blood T cell repertoires in COVID-19. The wider study: Nucleic acid was either cDNA or gDNA, and it came from T cells, B-cell-depleted T cells, or PBMCs.

Here immunoSEQ multiplex PCR was the method, and the copy in TCRdb shows in-frame clones only, minus some. Of approximately 93,000 clones in the sample, 86% are singletons; the top ten hold around a quarter. Germline values: CDR1 SGHRS, CDR2 YFSETQ. This CDR3 contains 13 residues. The germline V and J ends were trimmed by 4 bases and 1 base, with 8 bases remaining between them. The rearrangement uses TRBV5-1 and TRBJ1-1, with D perhaps matching TRBD1 (6 bases). Sequenced: peripheral blood. This clonotype originated in a man aged 45-60 years with active or convalescent COVID-19. CDR3 residues: CASSMGQNTEAFF. The DNA of the CDR3 is TGCGCCAGCAGCATGGGACAGAACACTGAAGCTTTCTTT.